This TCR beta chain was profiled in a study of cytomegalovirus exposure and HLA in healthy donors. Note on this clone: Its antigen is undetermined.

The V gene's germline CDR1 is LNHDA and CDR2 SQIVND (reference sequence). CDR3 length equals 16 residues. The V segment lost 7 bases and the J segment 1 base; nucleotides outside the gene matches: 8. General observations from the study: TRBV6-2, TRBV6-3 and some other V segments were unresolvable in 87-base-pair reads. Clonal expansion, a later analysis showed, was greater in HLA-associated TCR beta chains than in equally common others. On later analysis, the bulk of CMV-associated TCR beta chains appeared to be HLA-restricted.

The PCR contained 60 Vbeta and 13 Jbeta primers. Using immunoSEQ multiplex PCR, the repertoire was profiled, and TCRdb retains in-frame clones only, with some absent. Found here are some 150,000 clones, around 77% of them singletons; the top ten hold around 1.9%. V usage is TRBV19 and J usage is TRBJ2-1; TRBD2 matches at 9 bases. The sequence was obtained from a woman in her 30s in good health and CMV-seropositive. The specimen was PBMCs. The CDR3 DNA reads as TGTGCCAGTACCTTAGCGGGAGAGAGGTCCTACAATGAGCAGTTCTTC. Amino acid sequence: CASTLAGERSYNEQFF.